The 26 T cell receptor beta chains listed next were all sequenced from one sample in a study of blood T cell repertoires in COVID-19. Libraries were prepared by immunoSEQ multiplex PCR; TCRdb keeps only in-frame clonotypes and omits some of them. This sample has under 400,000 clones, with roughly 89% found just once. The sample taken for sequencing was peripheral blood. These receptors all come from an older woman with COVID-19, enrolled during active disease.

This clone has a single count. The rearrangement joins TRBV4-1 to TRBJ2-7; 7 bases map to TRBD1. The CDR3 is 15 residues long. Germline assignment: CDR1 MGHRA and CDR2 YSYEKL. V lost 2 bases, J lost 4 bases, and 8 bases stayed unmatched. CDR3 in amino acids: CASSQRQGNQYEQYF. CDR3 bases: TGCGCCAGCAGCCAAAGACAGGGTAATCAGTACGAGCAGTACTTC.

CDR3 in DNA: TGTGCCAGCAGCAAACGGCAGGGGCCATACTACGAGCAGTACTTC. Translation: CASSKRQGPYYEQYF. The chain has TRBV21-1 and TRBJ2-7; the D call in the table, TRBD1, was not verified against the DNA. TRBV21-1 is a pseudogene segment. CDR3 length equals 15 residues.

About this clone itself: In the same sample, other DNA sequences code for this CDR3. This CDR3 is CASSRQGGNSPLHF. CDR3 DNA: TGTGCCAGCAGTCGACAGGGGGGTAATTCACCCCTCCACTTT. The chain employs TRBV28 and TRBJ1-6; 9 bases match TRBD1. The germline V gene encodes CDR1 MDHEN and CDR2 SYDVKM. The CDR3 loop spans 14 amino acids. V shed 5 bases, J shed 6 bases, and the junction held 2 bases outside the gene matches.

The chain joins TRBV2 to TRBJ2-3; 7 bases agree with TRBD2. The CDR3 contains 14 residues. Germline CDR1 is SNHLY and CDR2 is FYNNEI. The ends lost 7 bases at V and 6 bases at J; junction bases unmatched: 10. The CDR3: CASKLRVGGDTQYF. The CDR3 bases are TGTGCCAGCAAGCTGAGAGTCGGGGGGGATACGCAGTATTTT.

In DNA, the CDR3 is TGTGCCAGCAGCGTAGGGGGCCGGAGCCTTATCGGGGAGACCCAGTACTTC. Translation: CASSVGGRSLIGETQYF. The chain is built from TRBV9 and TRBJ2-5, with TRBD1 as a possible D gene (5 bases). The CDR3 length is 17 residues. Germline V lookup: CDR1 SGDLS, CDR2 YYNGEE. V shed 0 bases and J shed 5 bases, with 20 bases lying between them.

The rearrangement uses TRBV25-1 and TRBJ1-6, with 10 bases lining up with TRBD1. Trimming removed 6 bases from V and 6 bases from J; junction bases left unmatched: 8. Germline V gene data show CDR1 as MGHDK and CDR2 as SYGVNS. The CDR3 contains 16 residues. In nucleotides, the CDR3 is TGTGCCAGCAGGGACCCCGGACAGGGGGGTAATTCACCCCTCCACTTT. The encoded protein is CASRDPGQGGNSPLHF.

This clone was seen a single time. This chain connects TRBV19 to TRBJ2-5, with 11 nucleotides matching TRBD2. Germline loops: CDR1 LNHDA, CDR2 SQIVND (reference sequence). CDR3 length equals 14 residues. Germline trimming cut 7 bases from V and 7 bases from J; bases unmatched to any gene: 8. DNA for the CDR3: TGTGCCAGTACCCCGGGACTAGCGGCACGGACCCAGTACTTC. Protein: CASTPGLAARTQYF. Full variable domain (outside the CDR3, taken from reference TRBV19 and TRBJ2-5): DGGITQSPKYLFRKEGQNVTLSCEQNLNHDAMYWYRQDPGQGLRLIYYSQIVNDFQKGDIAEGYSVSREKKESFPLTVTSAQKNPTAFYLCASTPGLAARTQYFGPGTRLLVL.

The chain has TRBV21-1 and TRBJ1-1. TRBV21-1 is flagged as a pseudogene. CDR3 length equals 13 residues. The CDR3 DNA follows: TGTGCCCGCTCTACTTCGGGGAACACTGAAGCTTTCTTT. Translated, it gives CARSTSGNTEAFF.

The chain employs TRBV19 and TRBJ2-2, with D possibly matching TRBD1 (5 bases). This CDR3 region has 14 residues. Germline V gives CDR1 LNHDA, CDR2 SQIVND (reference sequence). The V end was cut by 7 bases, the J end by 1 base, with 10 bases between. DNA of the CDR3: TGTGCCAGTAAGGGCAGGGTGAACACCGGGGAGCTGTTTTTT. This codes for CASKGRVNTGELFF.

The CDR3 DNA follows: TGCGCCAGCAGCGTGCAACCACAGGGATCGAACACTGAAGCTTTCTTT. As protein: CASSVQPQGSNTEAFF. The V gene is TRBV5-1, the J gene TRBJ1-1; possibly TRBD1 for D (6 bases). V shed 4 bases and J shed 1 base, with 17 bases lying between them. CDR3 length: 16 residues. CDR1 and CDR2 from the germline V gene are SGHRS and YFSETQ.

The chain carries TRBV2 and TRBJ1-4; D is perhaps TRBD1 (6 bases). V was cut by 2 bases and J by 9 bases, with 16 bases left in between. CDR3 size: 15 residues. CDR1 and CDR2 from the germline V gene are SNHLY and FYNNEI. The CDR3: CASSERDTVLKKLFF. The CDR3 coding sequence is TGTGCCAGCAGTGAACGGGACACAGTTTTGAAAAAACTGTTTTTT.

The chain recombines TRBV7-3 with TRBJ1-2, with 7 nucleotides matching TRBD1. The CDR3 loop spans 15 amino acids. Trimming removed 5 bases from V and 3 bases from J; junction bases left unmatched: 9. From germline, CDR1 is SGHTA and CDR2 FQGTGA. The CDR3 spells CASSPHTGTDYGYTF. CDR3 coding DNA: TGTGCCAGCAGCCCGCACACCGGGACAGACTATGGCTACACCTTC.

This clone was observed a single time. Other nucleotide sequences in the sample specify the same CDR3. The chain recombines TRBV15 with TRBJ1-2, with 9 bases aligning to TRBD1. Germline V gene sequence: CDR1 LNHNV, CDR2 YYDKDF (reference sequence). V dropped 3 bases and J dropped 5; count of bases not matched to a gene: 4. The length of the CDR3 is 14 residues. CDR3 nucleotides: TGTGCCACCAGCAGGGCCGGACAGGGGTATGGCTACACCTTC. This sequence encodes CATSRAGQGYGYTF.

The rearrangement uses TRBV6-6 and TRBJ2-1; 10 bases match TRBD2. The CDR3 is 15 residues long. V gave up 6 bases and J gave up 3 bases; unmatched junction bases: 5. Germline V gene sequence: CDR1 MNHNY, CDR2 SVGAGI (reference sequence). CDR3 coding DNA: TGTGCCAGCAGAACAGCGGGGGGGAACTACAATGAGCAGTTCTTC. Translated, it gives CASRTAGGNYNEQFF.

This chain uses TRBV7-9 with TRBJ1-2; TRBD1 agrees at 7 bases. CDR1 is SEHNR, CDR2 FQNEAQ, per germline (reference sequence). Trimming at V came to 8 bases and at J to 4 bases, leaving 7 bases not matched to a gene. The CDR3 length is 13 residues. CDR3 in DNA: TGTGCCAGCCACAGACAGGGTCGCTATGGCTACACCTTC. Amino acids: CASHRQGRYGYTF.

The chain joins TRBV3-1 (or the pseudogene TRBV3-2) to TRBJ2-2; D is undetermined. Trimming took 4 bases from V and 4 from J, leaving 7 bases between them. This CDR3 region has 13 residues. CDR1 is LGHDT and CDR2 is YNNKEL in the germline V gene (reference sequence). CDR3 residues: CASSLHSTGELFF. CDR3 sequence (DNA): TGTGCCAGCAGCCTCCACTCCACCGGGGAGCTGTTTTTT.

A single count supports this clone. The chain joins TRBV7-2 to TRBJ2-7, with TRBD1 identical over 7 bases. V trimming: 5 bases; J trimming: 4 bases; junction bases outside the gene matches: 8. CDR1 is SGHTA, CDR2 FQGNSA, per germline. This CDR3 spans 14 amino acids. The CDR3, as DNA: TGTGCCAGCAGCCCGGGACAGACTCTGTACGAGCAGTACTTC. Translating it yields CASSPGQTLYEQYF.

This chain uses TRBV18 with TRBJ1-6; D unresolved. The germline V gene has CDR1 KGHSH and CDR2 LQKENI. The CDR3 has 14 residues. The ends were cut back, 0 bases at V and 11 bases at J, with 11 bases in the middle. This chain's CDR3 is CASSPPTRVAPLHF. CDR3 nucleotides: TGTGCCAGCTCACCACCGACGAGGGTCGCACCCCTCCACTTT.

This clone was counted once. The rearrangement links TRBV18 to TRBJ1-3; the D is unclear. Trimming pared 2 bases from V and 4 bases from J, leaving 9 bases between. Germline CDR1 reads KGHSH; CDR2 reads LQKENI. The CDR3 contains 14 residues. The DNA for the CDR3 is TGTGCCAGCTCACCATCGGGAGTCGGAAACACCATATATTTT. Its protein is CASSPSGVGNTIYF.

The gene calls are TRBV5-4 and TRBJ2-3; tentative D call: TRBD2 (6 bases). Germline values: CDR1 SGHNT, CDR2 YYREEE (reference sequence). CDR3 size: 15 residues. Trimming stripped 2 bases from V and 2 bases from J, with 12 bases between. The DNA of the CDR3 is TGTGCCAGCAGCTTCCGACTAGGGCACACAGATACGCAGTATTTT. This translates into CASSFRLGHTDTQYF.

The gene calls are TRBV7-2 and TRBJ1-1; D gene ambiguous. V gave up 1 base and J gave up 0 bases, with 9 bases separating them. The germline V gene encodes CDR1 SGHTA and CDR2 FQGNSA. The length of the CDR3 is 15 residues. The DNA for the CDR3 is TGTGCCAGCAGCTTAGGGTCCGGGTTGAACACTGAAGCTTTCTTT. Its translation: CASSLGSGLNTEAFF.

This clone showed up just a few times. The same CDR3 is also encoded by other DNA sequences in this sample. This chain links TRBV18 with TRBJ2-5, with a tentative D call TRBD1 (6 bases). This CDR3 comprises 13 residues. The germline gives CDR1 KGHSH, CDR2 LQKENI. Trimming left V 3 bases short and J 3 bases short, with 8 bases between. The CDR3 sequence: CASSPPGEETQYF. CDR3 nucleotides: TGTGCCAGCTCACCCCCAGGGGAAGAGACCCAGTACTTC.

The chain uses TRBV5-5 and TRBJ2-7, with 7 bases fitting TRBD1. The CDR3 sequence is 16 residues long. The V gene's germline CDR1 is SGHKS and CDR2 YYEKEE (reference sequence). J was trimmed by 4 bases and V by 0 bases; bases with no gene match: 10. Here the CDR3 DNA reads TGTGCCAGCAGCTTGGCCTTTGGGACAGACTCTTACGAGCAGTACTTC. It translates to CASSLAFGTDSYEQYF.

The rearrangement links TRBV30 to TRBJ2-7; TRBD1 matches 7 bases. With 0 bases clipped from V and 4 bases from J, the junction kept 6 bases outside the gene matches. Germline V gives CDR1 GTSNPN, CDR2 SVGIG (reference sequence). The CDR3 spans 14 residues. CDR3 sequence reads: CAWSVGGPPYEQYF. The CDR3 bases are TGTGCCTGGAGTGTAGGGGGCCCACCGTACGAGCAGTACTTC. Variable domain in full (rest from reference TRBV30 and TRBJ2-7): SQTIHQWPATLVQPVGSPLSLECTVEGTSNPNLYWYRQAAGRGLQLLFYSVGIGQISSEVPQNLSASRPQDRQFILSSKKLLLSDSGFYLCAWSVGGPPYEQYFGPGTRLTVT.

The chain joins TRBV6-6 to TRBJ1-2, with a tentative D call TRBD1 (5 bases). Germline CDR1 MNHNY, CDR2 SVGAGI (reference sequence). Between the trimmed V and J ends, which lost 2 bases and 6 bases, there was a span of 16 bases. The CDR3 covers 15 residues. Written as DNA, the CDR3 is TGTGCCAGCAGTTACGAGCGCGGCAGGGAGGATGGCTACACCTTC. Translation: CASSYERGREDGYTF.

This rearrangement joins TRBV7-9 to TRBJ1-5; D unresolved. V lost 8 bases and J 2 bases, leaving 7 bases between the germline ends. Germline V gene lookup returns CDR1 SEHNR and CDR2 FQNEAQ (reference sequence). CDR3 length equals 12 residues. The CDR3 sequence is CASSVGNQPQHF. The DNA for the CDR3 is TGTGCCAGCTCAGTGGGCAATCAGCCCCAGCATTTT.